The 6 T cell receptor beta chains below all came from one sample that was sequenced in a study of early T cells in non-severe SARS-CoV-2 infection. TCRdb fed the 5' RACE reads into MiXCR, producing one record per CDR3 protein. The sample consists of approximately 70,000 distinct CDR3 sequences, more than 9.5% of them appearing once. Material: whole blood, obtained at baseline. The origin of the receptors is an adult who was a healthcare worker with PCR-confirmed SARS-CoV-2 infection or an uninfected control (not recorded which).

Here the CDR3 reads CASSLGGWETQYF. CDR3 bases: TGTGCCAGCAGCTTGGGGGGCTGGGAGACCCAGTACTTC. The rearrangement links TRBV5-4 to TRBJ2-5; possible D gene TRBD1, 5 bases. The length of the CDR3 is 13 residues. Germline lookup yields CDR1 SGHNT and CDR2 YYREEE (reference sequence). The V gene lost 0 bases and the J gene lost 5 bases, with 8 bases spanning the gap.

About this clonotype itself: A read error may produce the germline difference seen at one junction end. Written as DNA, the CDR3 is TGTACCAGCAGCCCCCCGGGACAGCACTCTGGAAACACCATATATTTT. Its protein is CTSSPPGQHSGNTIYF. The chain recombines TRBV3-1 with TRBJ1-3, with 7 bases that match TRBD1. CDR3 length equals 16 residues. Germline V gene lookup returns CDR1 LGHDT and CDR2 YNNKEL (reference sequence).

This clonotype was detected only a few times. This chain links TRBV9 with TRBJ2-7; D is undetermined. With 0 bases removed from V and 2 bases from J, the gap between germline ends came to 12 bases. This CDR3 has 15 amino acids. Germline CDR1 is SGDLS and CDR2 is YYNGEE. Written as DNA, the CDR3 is TGTGCCAGCAGCGTAGATCCCAGAAAGACCTACGAGCAGTACTTC. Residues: CASSVDPRKTYEQYF.

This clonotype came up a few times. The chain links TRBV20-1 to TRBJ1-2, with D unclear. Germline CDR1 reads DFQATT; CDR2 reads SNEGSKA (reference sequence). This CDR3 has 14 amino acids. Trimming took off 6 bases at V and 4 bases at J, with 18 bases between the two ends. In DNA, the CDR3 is TGCAGTGCACCCTCGGGTCTTTTCGGCTATGGCTACACCTTC. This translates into CSAPSGLFGYGYTF.

CDR3 in amino acids: CASSPPSAPTDTQYF. In DNA, the CDR3 is TGTGCCAGCTCACCACCGTCAGCGCCGACAGATACGCAGTATTTT. This chain joins TRBV18 and TRBJ2-3, with D uncertain. V dropped 0 bases and J dropped 3 bases, with 10 bases sitting between them. This CDR3 contains 15 residues. Germline assignment: CDR1 KGHSH and CDR2 LQKENI.

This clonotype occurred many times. Written as DNA, the CDR3 is TGTGCTAGTGGTTTGGAAACAGGGACCAGACTGTTTTTT. Translated, it gives CASGLETGTRLFF. The chain links TRBV12-5 to TRBJ1-4; D might be TRBD1 (6 bases). The CDR3 has 13 amino acids. The V and J ends lost 1 base and 13 bases respectively, with 13 bases between them. Germline CDR1 is LGHNT and CDR2 is FRNRAP.